This note documents a single T cell receptor (beta chain) sequence. The antigen remains unidentified. The germline V gene encodes CDR1 ENHRY and CDR2 SYGVKD. V lost 5 bases and J lost 1, with 15 bases in between. CDR3 length: 15 residues. This record belongs to a study of T cell responses to AZD1222 COVID-19 vaccine. General observations from the study: Only 6 or 7 AZD1222 recipients tested seropositive at baseline.

Profiling relied on immunoSEQ multiplex PCR, and the TCRdb table lists in-frame clones only, not all of them. The sample holds roughly 150,000 clones, 85% to 90% seen once. This receptor was obtained from an adult in good health. The J gene is TRBJ2-7, the V gene TRBV10-3; D perhaps matches TRBD1 (6 bases). The material was peripheral blood, obtained on day 0 of AZD1222 vaccination. In DNA, the CDR3 is TGTGCCATCAGTATATACCGGGACACGTCCTACGAGCAGTACTTC. Amino acids: CAISIYRDTSYEQYF.